The present TCR beta chain was sequenced within a study of shared clonotypes between healthy human individuals. Study-level points and caveats: Rarefaction showed sorted-subset sequencing was incomplete despite large depth.

About this clone: The antigen remains undetermined.

Per germline, CDR1 MNHNY and CDR2 SVGAGI (reference sequence). V dropped 6 bases and J dropped 0 bases, with 12 bases sitting between them. The CDR3 loop spans 14 amino acids. The data were produced by immunoSEQ multiplex PCR, yet TCRdb's version contains in-frame clones alone and is incomplete. The repertoire holds approximately 100,000 clones, approximately 70% seen once, with roughly 24% in the top ten. The source material was memory CD8+ T cells sorted from blood. Subset indicated: CD45RO+ cells pooled with CCR7-negative TemRA cells. This clonotype was sampled from a woman in her thirties in good health. The genes are TRBV6-6 and TRBJ2-7; D may be TRBD1 (6 bases). The DNA of the CDR3 is TGTGCCAGCAGACCAGGACAGTCCTCCTACGAGCAGTACTTC. It encodes CASRPGQSSYEQYF.